In this sample, the clone carrying this T cell receptor beta chain turned up once. Its antigen is not identified. These data come from a study of T cell responses to AZD1222 COVID-19 vaccine. Study observations and caveats: At baseline, just five to seven AZD1222 recipients tested seropositive. Once two AZD1222 doses were given, Spike-specific TCR breadth and depth went up.

The method was immunoSEQ multiplex PCR; TCRdb's version includes in-frame clones alone and lacks a portion of them. The sample gives about 100,000 clones, around 87% of which show up once; 4% to 5% is in the top ten. This CDR3 contains 15 residues. V was cut by 0 bases and J by 5 bases, with 14 bases left in between. The V gene's germline CDR1 is SGHTA and CDR2 FQGNSA. The sample consisted of peripheral blood, taken on day 0 of MenACWY control vaccination. The chain uses TRBV7-2 and TRBJ2-7; either TRBD1 or TRBD2 may supply D (5 bases each). This receptor was identified in an adult in good health. DNA of the CDR3: TGTGCCAGCAGCTTAGCAGGGGACGGACTCGACGAGCAGTACTTC. Its translation: CASSLAGDGLDEQYF.